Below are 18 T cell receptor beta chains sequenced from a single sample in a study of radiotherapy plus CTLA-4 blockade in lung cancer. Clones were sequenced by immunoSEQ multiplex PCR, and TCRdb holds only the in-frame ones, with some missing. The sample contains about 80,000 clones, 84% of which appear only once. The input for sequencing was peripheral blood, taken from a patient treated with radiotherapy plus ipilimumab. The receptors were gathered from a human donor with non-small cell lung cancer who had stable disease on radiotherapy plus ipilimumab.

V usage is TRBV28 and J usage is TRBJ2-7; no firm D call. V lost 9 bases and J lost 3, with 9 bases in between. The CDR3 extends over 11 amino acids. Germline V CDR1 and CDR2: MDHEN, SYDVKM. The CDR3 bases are TGTGCCAGTAGACACCTCTACGAGCAGTACTTC. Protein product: CASRHLYEQYF.

The CDR3 here is CASSLRGGTRLNEQFF. For the CDR3, the DNA is TGTGCCAGCAGCTTAAGGGGTGGGACCCGGCTCAATGAGCAGTTCTTC. This chain connects TRBV11-2 to TRBJ2-1; either TRBD1 or TRBD2 may fit D (5 bases each). The CDR3 length is 16 residues. Germline-derived CDR1 and CDR2 are SGHAT and FQNNGV. V shed 2 bases and J shed 6 bases, with 17 bases lying between them.

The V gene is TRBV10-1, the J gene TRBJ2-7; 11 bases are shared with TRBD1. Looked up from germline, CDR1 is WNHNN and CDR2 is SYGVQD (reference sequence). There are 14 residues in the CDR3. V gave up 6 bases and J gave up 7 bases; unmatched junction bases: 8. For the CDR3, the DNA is TGCGCCAGCAGCCCCAGGACAGGGGGCGGGGAGCAGTACTTC. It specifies CASSPRTGGGEQYF.

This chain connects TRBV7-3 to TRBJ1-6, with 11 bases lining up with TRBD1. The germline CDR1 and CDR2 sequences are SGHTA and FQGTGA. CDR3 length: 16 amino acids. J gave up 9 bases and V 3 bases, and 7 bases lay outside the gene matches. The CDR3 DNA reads TGTGCCAGCAGCTTTCGGGGGACAGGGGGAAGTTCACCCCTCCACTTT. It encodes CASSFRGTGGSSPLHF.

The CDR3 bases are TGTGCCAGCTCACCCGGGACCTCCAGGGGAGAGACCCAGTACTTC. Translating gives CASSPGTSRGETQYF. The V and J genes are TRBV18 and TRBJ2-5, with a tentative D call TRBD1 (6 bases). Germline lookup yields CDR1 KGHSH and CDR2 LQKENI. The CDR3 runs 15 residues. Deletions cut 3 bases from V and 4 bases from J, with 15 bases between.

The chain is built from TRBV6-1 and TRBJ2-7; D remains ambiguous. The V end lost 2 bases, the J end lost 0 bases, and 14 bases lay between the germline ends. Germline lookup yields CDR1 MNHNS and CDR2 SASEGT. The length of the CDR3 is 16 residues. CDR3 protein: CASSEIEPASSYEQYF. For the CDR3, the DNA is TGTGCCAGCAGTGAAATAGAGCCCGCCAGCTCCTACGAGCAGTACTTC.

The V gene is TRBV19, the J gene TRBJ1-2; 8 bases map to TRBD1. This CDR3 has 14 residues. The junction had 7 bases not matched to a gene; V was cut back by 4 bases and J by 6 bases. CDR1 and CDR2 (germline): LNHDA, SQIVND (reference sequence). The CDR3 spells CASSNRQGANGYTF. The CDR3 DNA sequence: TGTGCCAGTAGTAATCGTCAGGGGGCAAATGGCTACACCTTC.

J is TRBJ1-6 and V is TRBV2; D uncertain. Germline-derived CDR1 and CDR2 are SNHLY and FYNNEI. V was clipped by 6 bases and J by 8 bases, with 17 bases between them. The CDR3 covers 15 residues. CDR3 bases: TGTGCCAGCAGCCGCACGAGGTCCAAGGATTCACCCCTCCACTTT. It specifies CASSRTRSKDSPLHF.

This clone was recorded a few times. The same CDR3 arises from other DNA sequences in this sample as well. CDR3 coding DNA: TGTGCCAGCAGCGTAGAGTCCGGGCCGGCGGGATATGATACGCAGTATTTT. This encodes CASSVESGPAGYDTQYF. This chain links TRBV9 with TRBJ2-3; a possible D gene is TRBD2 (6 bases). The germline V and J ends were trimmed by 0 bases and 6 bases, with 20 bases remaining between them. Germline CDR1 SGDLS, CDR2 YYNGEE. The CDR3 has 17 amino acids. Filled out from reference TRBV9 and TRBJ2-3, the complete variable domain reads DSGVTQTPKHLITATGQRVTLRCSPRSGDLSVYWYQQSLDQGLQFLIQYYNGEERAKGNILERFSAQQFPDLHSELNLSSLELGDSALYFCASSVESGPAGYDTQYFGPGTRLTVL.

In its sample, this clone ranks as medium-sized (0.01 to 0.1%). The CDR3 DNA is TGTGCCAGCAGCCCGAGACAGCCCTCGAGCTCCTACGAGCAGTACTTC. This gives the protein CASSPRQPSSSYEQYF. The chain links TRBV7-9 to TRBJ2-7, with D tentatively TRBD1 (5 bases). V was clipped by 5 bases and J by 0 bases, with 17 bases between them. Looked up from germline, CDR1 is SEHNR and CDR2 is FQNEAQ (reference sequence). There are 16 residues in the CDR3.

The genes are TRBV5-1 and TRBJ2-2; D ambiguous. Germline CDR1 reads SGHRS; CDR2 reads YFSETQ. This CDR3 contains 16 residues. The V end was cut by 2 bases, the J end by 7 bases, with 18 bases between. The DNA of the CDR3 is TGCGCCAGCAGCTTAAAAGGGCCTTTGTCGGGCGGGGAGCTGTTTTTT. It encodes CASSLKGPLSGGELFF.

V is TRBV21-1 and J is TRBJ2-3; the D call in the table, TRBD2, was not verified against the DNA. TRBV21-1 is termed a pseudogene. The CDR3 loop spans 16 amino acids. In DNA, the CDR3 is TGTGCCAGCAGCCAGACGAAGGTCGGGTTCACAGATACGCAGTATTTT. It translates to CASSQTKVGFTDTQYF.

This chain's CDR3 is CASRGQRDHEQYF. The CDR3 DNA reads as TGTGCCAGTAGGGGACAGAGGGACCACGAGCAGTACTTC. V gene TRBV19 combines with J gene TRBJ2-5; 7 bases are a match to TRBD1. The J call is uncertain, as TRBJ2-7 better fits the DNA end. The CDR3 spans 13 residues. CDR1 and CDR2 from the germline V gene are LNHDA and SQIVND (reference sequence).

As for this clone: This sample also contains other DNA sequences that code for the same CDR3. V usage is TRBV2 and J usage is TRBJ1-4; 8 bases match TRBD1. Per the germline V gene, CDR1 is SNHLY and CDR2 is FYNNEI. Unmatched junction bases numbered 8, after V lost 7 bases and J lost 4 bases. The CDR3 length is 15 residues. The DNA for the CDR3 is TGTGCCAGCAATGACAGGGGTCATGGTAATGAAAAACTGTTTTTT. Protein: CASNDRGHGNEKLFF.

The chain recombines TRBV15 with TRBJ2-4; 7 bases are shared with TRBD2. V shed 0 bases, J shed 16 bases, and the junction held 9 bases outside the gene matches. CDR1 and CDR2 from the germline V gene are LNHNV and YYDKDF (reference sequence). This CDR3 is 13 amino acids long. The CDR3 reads CATSRDMAGAPYF. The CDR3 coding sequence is TGTGCCACCAGCAGAGATATGGCGGGAGCCCCATACTTC.

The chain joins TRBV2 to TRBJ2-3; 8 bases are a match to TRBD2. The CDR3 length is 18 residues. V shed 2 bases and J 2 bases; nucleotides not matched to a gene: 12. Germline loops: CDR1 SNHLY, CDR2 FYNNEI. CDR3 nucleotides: TGTGCCAGCAGTGAATGGATTAGCGGGGAGGCCAACACAGATACGCAGTATTTT. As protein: CASSEWISGEANTDTQYF.

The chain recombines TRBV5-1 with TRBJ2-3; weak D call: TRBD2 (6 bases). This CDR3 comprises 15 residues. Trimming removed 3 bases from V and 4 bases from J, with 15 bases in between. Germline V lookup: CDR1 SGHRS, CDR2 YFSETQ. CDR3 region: CASSSQTRGADTQYF. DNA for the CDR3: TGCGCCAGCAGCTCCCAGACTAGGGGCGCAGATACGCAGTATTTT.

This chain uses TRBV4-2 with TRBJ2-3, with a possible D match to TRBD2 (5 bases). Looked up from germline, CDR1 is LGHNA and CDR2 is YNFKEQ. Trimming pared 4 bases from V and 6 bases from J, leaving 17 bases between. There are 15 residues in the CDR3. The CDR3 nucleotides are TGTGCCAGCAGCCCCCGCGGGCGAAACATCGATACGCAGTATTTT. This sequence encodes CASSPRGRNIDTQYF.